A selection of T cell receptor beta chains follows, all from one sample in a study of T cells after yellow fever vaccination. TCRdb re-derived calls from the 5' RACE reads in MiXCR, one entry per CDR3 protein. In the table there are 100,000 to 150,000 distinct CDR3 sequences, roughly 15% of which are singletons. Here the sequenced sample was CD8+ T cells sorted from PBMCs, taken 5 days after the yellow fever booster vaccination. These receptors were taken from a man between 18 and 29 years old who received the YFV17D yellow fever vaccine. Each CDR3 is given with its conserved first and last residue. D genes are given only for firm matches. Only part of the rows carry a size: once, few, many, or a class if the clone is expanded.

>TRBV5-1|many|TRBJ1-1|NA
TGCGCCAGCAGCTTGCCAGGGAGGATGAACACTGAAGCTTTCTTT
CASSLPGRMNTEAFF
>TRBV12-3/TRBV12-4|NA|TRBJ1-1|NA
TGTGCCAGCAGTTTAGGGGTGGGCACTGAAGCTTTCTTT
CASSLGVGTEAFF
>TRBV7-7|NA|TRBJ2-1|NA
TGTGCTAGCAGCTTAGGGGAGGACACCAGCGAGCAGTTCTTC
CASSLGEDTSEQFF
>TRBV12-3/TRBV12-4|NA|TRBJ2-5|NA
TGTGCCAGCAGCACAGGGTTGGAGACCCAGTACTTC
CASSTGLETQYF
>TRBV4-1|NA|TRBJ1-4|TRBD1
TGCGCCAGCACCGGGACAGCCTCGCTAGATGATGAAAAACTGTTTTTT
CASTGTASLDDEKLFF
>TRBV4-3|NA|TRBJ2-2|TRBD1
TGCGCCAGCAGCCAAGGAACCGGGACAGGGTGGTCCGGGGAGCTGTTTTTT
CASSQGTGTGWSGELFF
>TRBV20-1|few|TRBJ2-7|TRBD1
TGCAGTGCAGCCGGGACAGGGCTTATCGAGCAGTACTTC
CSAAGTGLIEQYF
>TRBV6-2/TRBV6-3|NA|TRBJ2-2|TRBD1
TGTGCCAGCACCGTACAGGGGAATTGGGGGGAGCTGTTTTTT
CASTVQGNWGELFF
>TRBV7-9|few|TRBJ1-4|NA
TGTGCCAGCAGCACCAGTGAAAAACTGTTTTTT
CASSTSEKLFF
>TRBV10-3|NA|TRBJ1-1|NA
TGTGCCATCAGTGAGGGGAGGGGAAACACTGAAGCTTTCTTT
CAISEGRGNTEAFF
>TRBV6-1|few|TRBJ1-2|NA
TGTGCCAGCGGTAGGGTTGGTAATGGCTACACCTTC
CASGRVGNGYTF
>TRBV6-5|NA|TRBJ1-3|NA
TGTGCCAGCAGTTGGGCGTCAGATGGAAACACCATATATTTT
CASSWASDGNTIYF
>TRBV29-1|few|TRBJ1-3|NA
TGCAGCGCCGCCTCGGGTTACGGAAACACCATATATTTT
CSAASGYGNTIYF
>TRBV7-6|NA|TRBJ2-3|TRBD2
TGTGCCAGCAGCACCCTGACTAGCGGGGGGCACACAGATACGCAGTATTTT
CASSTLTSGGHTDTQYF
>TRBV12-3/TRBV12-4|NA|TRBJ2-5|NA
TGTGCCAGCAGTAAGATCGACGAGCAAGAGACCCAGTACTTC
CASSKIDEQETQYF
>TRBV12-3/TRBV12-4|NA|TRBJ2-2|NA
TGTGCCAGCAGCCCCCAAAACGGGGAGCTGTTTTTT
CASSPQNGELFF
>TRBV20-1|few|TRBJ2-1|NA
TGCAGTGCTAGAGTCCCAACAAACAATGAGCAGTTCTTC
CSARVPTNNEQFF
>TRBV6-2/TRBV6-3|many|TRBJ2-2|NA
TGTGCCAGCAGTTGGATAGCGGTAGCGAACACCGGGGAGCTGTTTTTT
CASSWIAVANTGELFF
>TRBV7-2|few|TRBJ1-6|TRBD1
TGTGCCAGCAGCCAAGCGGCTTGGACAGGGTCGCTTTCACCCCTCCACTTT
CASSQAAWTGSLSPLHF
>TRBV6-2/TRBV6-3|many|TRBJ1-5|TRBD1
TGTGCCAGCACCAATGACAGGGGGCAAGATCAGCCCCAGCATTTT
CASTNDRGQDQPQHF
>TRBV24-1|NA|TRBJ1-2|TRBD1
TGTGCCACCAGTGGTTCGGGACAGAACTATGGCTACACCTTC
CATSGSGQNYGYTF
>TRBV3-1|NA|TRBJ1-4|NA
TGTGCCAGCAGCCCCTCCCCCGGGAAACCGCGCGAAAAACTGTTTTTT
CASSPSPGKPREKLFF
>TRBV7-3|few|TRBJ2-1|TRBD2
TGTGCCAGCAGCTTTACTAGCGGGGGGTTGAATGAGCAGTTCTTC
CASSFTSGGLNEQFF
>TRBV24-1|many|TRBJ2-3|TRBD1
TGTGCCACCAGTGACCCTAGGGACAGGGGGGGAGATACGCAGTATTTT
CATSDPRDRGGDTQYF
>TRBV11-2|few|TRBJ2-5|TRBD2
TGTGCCAGCAGTGGTGCGGGGGGTCCTGGGGAGACCCAGTACTTC
CASSGAGGPGETQYF
>TRBV20-1|NA|TRBJ2-5|TRBD1
TGCAGTGCTAGCAGGACAGGGGATAAAGAGACCCAGTACTTC
CSASRTGDKETQYF
>TRBV2|few|TRBJ1-2|TRBD1
TGTGCCAGTAGGTCCGGGACAGGGGGCGGCTATGGCTACACCTTC
CASRSGTGGGYGYTF
>TRBV27|NA|TRBJ1-5|NA
TGTGCCAGCAGTTTATCGATTCAGGCGGGCCAGCCCCAGCATTTT
CASSLSIQAGQPQHF
>TRBV7-9|NA|TRBJ1-6|NA
TGTGCCAGCAGCTCCCCGGTTGGGGGTTATTCACCCCTCCACTTT
CASSSPVGGYSPLHF
>TRBV6-2/TRBV6-3|few|TRBJ2-7|NA
TGTGCCAGCAGTTACGGCAATCGGTACGAGCAGTACTTC
CASSYGNRYEQYF
>TRBV6-1|few|TRBJ1-2|TRBD1
TGTGCCAGCAGTGAAAGTGAAGGGGGCGGCTATGGCTACACCTTC
CASSESEGGGYGYTF
>TRBV30|few|TRBJ2-7|TRBD2
TGTGCCTGGAGTCCGCGGGGGGGCTACGAGCAGTACTTC
CAWSPRGGYEQYF
>TRBV6-1|few|TRBJ2-5|NA
TGTGCCAGCAGGAGTGAGGACTGGAGCCAAGAGACCCAGTACTTC
CASRSEDWSQETQYF
>TRBV7-9|few|TRBJ2-5|NA
TGTGCCAGCAGCGGGGACTCAGGGGGCCAAGAGACCCAGTACTTC
CASSGDSGGQETQYF
>TRBV7-9|NA|TRBJ2-7|TRBD2
TGTGCCAGCAGCGGTCCCCGCCTAGCGGGGGGCCATATCGAGCAGTACTTC
CASSGPRLAGGHIEQYF
>TRBV2|NA|TRBJ1-2|NA
TGTGCCAGCAGTGCTGCGGTCTACTATGGCTACACCTTC
CASSAAVYYGYTF
>TRBV7-7|NA|TRBJ2-5|TRBD2
TGTGCTAGCAGCTTAATAGCGGGGGGTGGTGAGACCCAGTACTTC
CASSLIAGGGETQYF
>TRBV4-1|few|TRBJ1-2|NA
TGCGCCAGCAGCCACCCCCAAGGGATATATGGCTACACCTTC
CASSHPQGIYGYTF
>TRBV27|NA|TRBJ1-5|NA
TGTGCCAGCAGTTCTCGACAGGCAACTTGGGGCAATCAGCCCCAGCATTTT
CASSSRQATWGNQPQHF
>TRBV4-1|few|TRBJ2-5|TRBD1
TGCGCCAGCAGCCAAGAGACAGGGGGTGGGGAGACCCAGTACTTC
CASSQETGGGETQYF
>TRBV5-5|NA|TRBJ1-5|NA
TGTGCCAGCAGCTTGGCCATGCAGAGAGATCAGCCCCAGCATTTT
CASSLAMQRDQPQHF
>TRBV6-6|few|TRBJ2-4|NA
TGTGCCAGCAGTTACTCGTCACAGGCGGCCAAAAACATTCAGTACTTC
CASSYSSQAAKNIQYF
>TRBV7-9|many|TRBJ2-7|NA
TGTGCCAGCAGCCAAGGGACTTACGAGCAGTACTTC
CASSQGTYEQYF
>TRBV6-5|many|TRBJ2-3|NA
TGTGCCAGCAGTTACACCCCCAGGGGCGGTGGCACAGATACGCAGTATTTT
CASSYTPRGGGTDTQYF
>TRBV25-1|NA|TRBJ2-1|NA
TGTGCCAGCAGTGAAGGATTCTTCTCCTACAATGAGCAGTTCTTC
CASSEGFFSYNEQFF
>TRBV11-2|NA|TRBJ2-7|NA
TGTGCCAGCAGCTTAGTTGGGCAGGCCGAGCAGTACTTC
CASSLVGQAEQYF
>TRBV7-2|NA|TRBJ2-1|NA
TGTGCCAGCAGATCCTCTTGGGAGCAGTTCTTC
CASRSSWEQFF